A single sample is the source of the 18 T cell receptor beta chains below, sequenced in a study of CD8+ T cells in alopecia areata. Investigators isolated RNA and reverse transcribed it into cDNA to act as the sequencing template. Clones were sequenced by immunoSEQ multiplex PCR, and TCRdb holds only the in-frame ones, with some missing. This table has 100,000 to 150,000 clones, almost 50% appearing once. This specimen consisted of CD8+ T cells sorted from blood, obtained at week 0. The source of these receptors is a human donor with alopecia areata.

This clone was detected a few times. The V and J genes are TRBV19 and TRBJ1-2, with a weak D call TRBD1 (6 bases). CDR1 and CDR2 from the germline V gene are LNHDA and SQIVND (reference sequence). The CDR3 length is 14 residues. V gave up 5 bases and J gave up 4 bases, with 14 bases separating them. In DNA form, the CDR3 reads TGTGCCAGTAGTCCCCAGGGGATACTCTATGGCTACACCTTC. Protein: CASSPQGILYGYTF.

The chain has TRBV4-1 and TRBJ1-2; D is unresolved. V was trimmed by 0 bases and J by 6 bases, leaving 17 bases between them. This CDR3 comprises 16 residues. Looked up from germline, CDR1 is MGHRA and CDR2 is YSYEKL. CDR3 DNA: TGCGCCAGCAGCCAAGATCGGGCGGTACCTCCTGATGGCTACACCTTC. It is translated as CASSQDRAVPPDGYTF.

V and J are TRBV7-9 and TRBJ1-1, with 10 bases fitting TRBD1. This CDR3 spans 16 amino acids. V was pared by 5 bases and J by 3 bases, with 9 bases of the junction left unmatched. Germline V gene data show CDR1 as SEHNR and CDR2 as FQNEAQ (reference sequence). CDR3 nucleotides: TGTGCCAGCAGCCCCGGGACAGGGGATTGGGACACTGAAGCTTTCTTT. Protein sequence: CASSPGTGDWDTEAFF.

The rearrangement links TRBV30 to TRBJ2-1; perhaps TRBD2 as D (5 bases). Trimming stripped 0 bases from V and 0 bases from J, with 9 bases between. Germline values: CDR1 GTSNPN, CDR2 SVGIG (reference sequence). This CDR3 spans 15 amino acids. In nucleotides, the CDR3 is TGTGCCTGGAGTGTGGAGGCAAGCTCCTACAATGAGCAGTTCTTC. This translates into CAWSVEASSYNEQFF.

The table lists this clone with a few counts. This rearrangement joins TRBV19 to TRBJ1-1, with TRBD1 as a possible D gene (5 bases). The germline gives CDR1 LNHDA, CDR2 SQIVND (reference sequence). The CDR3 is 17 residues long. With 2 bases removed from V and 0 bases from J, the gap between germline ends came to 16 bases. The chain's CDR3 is CASSINGGMSMNTEAFF. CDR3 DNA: TGTGCCAGTAGTATAAACGGGGGAATGAGTATGAACACTGAAGCTTTCTTT.

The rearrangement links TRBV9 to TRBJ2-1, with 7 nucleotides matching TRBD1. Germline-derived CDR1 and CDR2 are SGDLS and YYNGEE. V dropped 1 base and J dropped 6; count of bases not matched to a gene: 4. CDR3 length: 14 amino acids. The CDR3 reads CASSVRGGPNEQFF. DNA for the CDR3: TGTGCCAGCAGCGTAAGAGGGGGCCCCAATGAGCAGTTCTTC.

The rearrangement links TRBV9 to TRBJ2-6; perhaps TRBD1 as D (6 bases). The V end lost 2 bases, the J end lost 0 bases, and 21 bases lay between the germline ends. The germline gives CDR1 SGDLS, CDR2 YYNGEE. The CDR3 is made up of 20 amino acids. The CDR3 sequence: CASSVPRRQGHLSGANVLTF. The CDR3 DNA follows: TGTGCCAGCAGCGTCCCCAGGAGGCAGGGGCATCTCTCTGGGGCCAACGTCCTGACTTTC.

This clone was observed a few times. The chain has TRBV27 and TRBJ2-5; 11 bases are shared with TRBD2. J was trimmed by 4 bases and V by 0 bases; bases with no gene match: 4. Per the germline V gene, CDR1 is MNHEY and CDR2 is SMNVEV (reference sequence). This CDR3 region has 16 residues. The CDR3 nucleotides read TGTGCCAGCAGTTTATCGCCGGGGACTAGCGGAGAGACCCAGTACTTC. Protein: CASSLSPGTSGETQYF.

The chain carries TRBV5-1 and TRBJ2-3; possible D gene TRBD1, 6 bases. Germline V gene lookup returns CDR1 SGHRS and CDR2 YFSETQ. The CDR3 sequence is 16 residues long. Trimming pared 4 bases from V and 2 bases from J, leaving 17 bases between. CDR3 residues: CASSPPRTDNTDTQYF. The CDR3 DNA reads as TGCGCCAGCAGCCCCCCCCGGACAGATAACACAGATACGCAGTATTTT.

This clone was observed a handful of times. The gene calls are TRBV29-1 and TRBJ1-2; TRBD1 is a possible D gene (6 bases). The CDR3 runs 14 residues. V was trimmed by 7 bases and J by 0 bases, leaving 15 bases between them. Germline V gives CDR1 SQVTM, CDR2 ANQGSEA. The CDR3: CSAEGEDPNYGYTF. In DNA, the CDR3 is TGCAGCGCCGAGGGGGAGGATCCTAACTATGGCTACACCTTC.

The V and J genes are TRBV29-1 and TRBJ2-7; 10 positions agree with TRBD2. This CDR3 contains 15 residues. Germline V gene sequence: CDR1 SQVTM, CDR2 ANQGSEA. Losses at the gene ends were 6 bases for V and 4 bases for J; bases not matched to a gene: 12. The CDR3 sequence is CSVLSLAGDKYEQYF. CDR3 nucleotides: TGCAGCGTACTCTCTCTAGCGGGGGACAAATACGAGCAGTACTTC.

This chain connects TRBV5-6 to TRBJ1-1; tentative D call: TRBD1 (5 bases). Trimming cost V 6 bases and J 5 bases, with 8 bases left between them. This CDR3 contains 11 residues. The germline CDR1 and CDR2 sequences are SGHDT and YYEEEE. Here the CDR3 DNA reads TGTGCCAGCACCAACAGGACTGAAGCTTTCTTT. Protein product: CASTNRTEAFF.

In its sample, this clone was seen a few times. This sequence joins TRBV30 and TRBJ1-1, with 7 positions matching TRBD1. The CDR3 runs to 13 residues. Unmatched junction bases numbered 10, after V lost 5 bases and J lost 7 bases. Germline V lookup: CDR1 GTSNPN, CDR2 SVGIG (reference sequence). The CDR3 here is CAWEPGGLGEAFF. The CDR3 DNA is TGTGCCTGGGAACCAGGGGGTTTGGGTGAAGCTTTCTTT.

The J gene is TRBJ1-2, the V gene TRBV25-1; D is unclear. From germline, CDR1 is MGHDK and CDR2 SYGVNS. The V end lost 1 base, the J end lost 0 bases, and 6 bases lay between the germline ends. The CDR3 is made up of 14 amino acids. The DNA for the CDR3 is TGTGCCAGCAGTGAATGGGGTACTAACTATGGCTACACCTTC. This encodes CASSEWGTNYGYTF.

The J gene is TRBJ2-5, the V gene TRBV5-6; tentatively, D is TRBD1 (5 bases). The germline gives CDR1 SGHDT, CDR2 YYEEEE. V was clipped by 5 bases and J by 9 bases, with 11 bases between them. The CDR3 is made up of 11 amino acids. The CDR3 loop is CASSLQGAQYF. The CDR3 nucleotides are TGTGCCAGCAGTCTCCAGGGTGCCCAGTACTTC.

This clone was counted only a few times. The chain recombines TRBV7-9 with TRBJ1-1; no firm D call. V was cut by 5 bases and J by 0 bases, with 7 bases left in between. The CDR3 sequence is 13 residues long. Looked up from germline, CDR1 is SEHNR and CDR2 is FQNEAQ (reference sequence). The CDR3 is CASSASLNTEAFF. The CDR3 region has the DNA TGTGCCAGCAGCGCCTCCCTGAACACTGAAGCTTTCTTT.

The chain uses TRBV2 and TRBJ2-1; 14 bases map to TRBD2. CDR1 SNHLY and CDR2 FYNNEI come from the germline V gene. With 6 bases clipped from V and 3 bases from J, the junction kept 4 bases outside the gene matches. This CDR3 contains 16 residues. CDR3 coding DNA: TGTGCCAGCAGGGGAGGACTAGCGGGGGGCTACAATGAGCAGTTCTTC. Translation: CASRGGLAGGYNEQFF.

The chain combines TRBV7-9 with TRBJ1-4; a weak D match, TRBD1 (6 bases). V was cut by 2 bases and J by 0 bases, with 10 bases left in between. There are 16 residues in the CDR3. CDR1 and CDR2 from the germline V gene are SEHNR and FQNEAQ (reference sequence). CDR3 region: CASSLRDISTNEKLFF. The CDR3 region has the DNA TGTGCCAGCAGCTTACGGGACATATCAACTAATGAAAAACTGTTTTTT.